This passage covers 10 T cell receptor beta chains from one sample sequenced in a study of molecular identifiers for immune sequencing clone quantification. TCRdb called the PCR reads again in MiXCR, with one record for every CDR3 protein. The sample lists 70,000 to 90,000 distinct CDR3 sequences, about 21% occurring once. Specimen: naive CD8+ T cells from blood, with Jurkat cell RNA spiked in. The subset denotes: FACS-sorted CD8+CD4-CCR7+CD45RA+ naive T cells. The receptors here all came from a human donor in good health. Some libraries in this study had Jurkat cell RNA spiked in.

Note on this clonotype: Given a much more abundant clone one base away, this may be a read error. This sequence joins TRBV19 and TRBJ2-7; perhaps TRBD1 as D (5 bases). The CDR3 has 13 amino acids. Germline CDR1 LNHDA, CDR2 SQIVND (reference sequence). Trimming took off 5 bases at V and 0 bases at J, with 8 bases between the two ends. The CDR3 DNA follows: TGTGCCAGTAGTGGGGCAGACTCCTACGAGCAGTACTTC. Its translation: CASSGADSYEQYF.

Regarding this clonotype: A read error may be the cause here, since a much bigger clone is one base away. The CDR3 reads CASSLAQGVNGQYF. CDR3 bases: TGTGCCAGCAGCTTAGCACAGGGTGTCAACGGGCAGTACTTC. This chain joins TRBV7-2 and TRBJ2-7; D is possibly TRBD1 (6 bases). CDR1 SGHTA and CDR2 FQGNSA come from the germline V gene. CDR3 length: 14 amino acids. Trimming cost V 0 bases and J 9 bases, with 15 bases left between them.

The chain has TRBV20-1 and TRBJ2-1; D is unclear. CDR3 length: 14 amino acids. V lost 1 base and J lost 0, with 7 bases in between. In germline, CDR1 is DFQATT, CDR2 SNEGSKA (reference sequence). The DNA of the CDR3 is TGCAGTGCTAGAGCAACGGCCTCCTACAATGAGCAGTTCTTC. As protein: CSARATASYNEQFF.

Here the CDR3 DNA reads TGCAGTGCTAGCCCGCGTCCTAGTGGTTACTACAATGAGCAGTTCTTC. Translated, it gives CSASPRPSGYYNEQFF. This chain joins TRBV20-1 and TRBJ2-1; D not certain. Germline V gives CDR1 DFQATT, CDR2 SNEGSKA (reference sequence). Trimming stripped 3 bases from V and 3 bases from J, with 18 bases between. This CDR3 contains 16 residues.

The chain employs TRBV7-9 and TRBJ2-5; D remains ambiguous. Trimming removed 1 base from V and 1 base from J, with 4 bases in between. The germline V gene has CDR1 SEHNR and CDR2 FQNEAQ (reference sequence). This CDR3 region has 13 residues. CDR3 sequence (DNA): TGTGCCAGCAGCTTAGTAGTCCAAGAGACCCAGTACTTC. Its translation: CASSLVVQETQYF.

To note about this clonotype: It may be a read error: a sequence one base away is much more abundant. The chain links TRBV30 to TRBJ2-7; 9 positions match TRBD2. Germline CDR1 GTSNPN, CDR2 SVGIG (reference sequence). There are 14 residues in the CDR3. The CDR3 spells CARRGLAGVDEQYF. In DNA, the CDR3 is TGTGCCCGGAGAGGGTTAGCGGGAGTAGACGAGCAGTACTTC. Full variable domain (remainder filled in from reference TRBV30 and TRBJ2-7): SQTIHQWPATLVQPVGSPLSLECTVEGTSNPNLYWYRQAAGRGLQLLFYSVGIGQISSEVPQNLSASRPQDRQFILSSKKLLLSDSGFYLCARRGLAGVDEQYFGPGTRLTVT.

Points on this clonotype: Just one base apart from a much larger clone, this may be a read error. The chain links TRBV2 to TRBJ2-3; 7 positions match TRBD1. The end of the DNA fits TRBJ1-5 better, so the J call may be wrong. The CDR3 covers 13 residues. CDR1 is SNHLY and CDR2 is FYNNEI in the germline V gene. The CDR3 DNA sequence: TGTGCCAGCGGAGGGACAGCTACAGATACGCAGCATTTT. Its translation is CASGGTATDTQHF.

The genes are TRBV11-3 and TRBJ2-7; a possible D gene is TRBD2 (5 bases). Trimming pared 5 bases from V and 2 bases from J, leaving 13 bases between. The CDR3 totals 14 residues. Germline V gene data show CDR1 as SGHNT and CDR2 as YENEEA. The CDR3 DNA follows: TGTGCCAGCAGCCAATTCGACGGGACCTACGAGCAGTACTTC. It yields the protein CASSQFDGTYEQYF.

Points on this clonotype: A much more abundant neighbour one base away suggests this may be a read error. The chain links TRBV4-3 to TRBJ2-7, with D possibly matching TRBD2 (6 bases). The germline V gene has CDR1 LGHNA and CDR2 YSLEER. Trimming removed 0 bases from V and 8 bases from J, with 23 bases in between. This CDR3 comprises 17 residues. CDR3 nucleotide sequence: TGCGCCAGCAGCCAAGACTTAACGGAGCGACGCGGGAACAAGCAGTACTTC. This translates into CASSQDLTERRGNKQYF.

With respect to this clonotype: Without the conserved terminal phenylalanine or tryptophan, this CDR3 likely stems from a read error. No DNA is shown, since the ends of the CDR3 on it are uncertain; the CDR3 is the one TCRdb lists. The gene calls are TRBV3-2 and TRBJ1-6; the tabulated D call, TRBD1, remains unverified against the DNA. TRBV3-2 is tagged as a pseudogene. The CDR3 is 18 residues long, counting both termini. The CDR3 loop is CASGRPTGMEDHSVPLHL.